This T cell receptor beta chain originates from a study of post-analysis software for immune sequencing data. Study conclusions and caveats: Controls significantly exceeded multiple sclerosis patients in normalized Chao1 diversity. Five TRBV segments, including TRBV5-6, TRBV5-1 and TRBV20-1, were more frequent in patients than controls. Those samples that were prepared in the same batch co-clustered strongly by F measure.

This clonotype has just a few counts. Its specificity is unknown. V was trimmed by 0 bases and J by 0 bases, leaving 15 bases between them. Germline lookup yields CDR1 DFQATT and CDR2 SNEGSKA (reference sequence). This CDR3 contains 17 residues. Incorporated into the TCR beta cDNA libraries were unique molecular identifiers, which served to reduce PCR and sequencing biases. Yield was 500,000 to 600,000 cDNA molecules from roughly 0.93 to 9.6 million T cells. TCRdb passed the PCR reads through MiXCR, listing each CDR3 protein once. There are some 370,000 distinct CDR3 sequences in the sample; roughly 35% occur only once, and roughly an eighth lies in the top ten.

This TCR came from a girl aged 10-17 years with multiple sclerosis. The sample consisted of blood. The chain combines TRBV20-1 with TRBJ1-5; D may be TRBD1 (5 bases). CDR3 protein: CSARDGAVKNSNQPQHF. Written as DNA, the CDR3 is TGCAGTGCTAGAGATGGGGCAGTAAAGAATAGCAATCAGCCCCAGCATTTT.